This T cell receptor (beta chain) was documented in a study of cytomegalovirus exposure and HLA in healthy donors. Study-level points and caveats: V- and J-gene trimming of TCR beta was linked (in a later analysis) to a missense DCLRE1C variant. CMV antigen specificity of a few CMV-associated chains was confirmed in vitro. Donors were assumed by presence/absence analyses to have roughly uniform sequencing depth.

As for this clone: Its matching antigen is unknown.

V was cut by 5 bases and J by 0 bases, with 17 bases left in between. CDR1 and CDR2 (germline): MDHEN, SYDVKM. The CDR3 is made up of 16 amino acids. PCR amplification relied on 60 Vbeta primers (plus 13 Jbeta primers). Produced via immunoSEQ multiplex PCR; TCRdb's table is partial and in-frame only. The sample lists 200,000 to 250,000 clones; around 83% were seen once. V usage is TRBV28 and J usage is TRBJ2-7; D possibly corresponds to TRBD1 (5 bases). This receptor was taken from a woman aged 40 to 50 in good health and CMV-seronegative. Sequencing was performed on PBMCs. CDR3 sequence reads: CASSHGALTGSYEQYF. CDR3 DNA: TGTGCCAGCAGTCATGGAGCCCTAACAGGCTCCTACGAGCAGTACTTC.